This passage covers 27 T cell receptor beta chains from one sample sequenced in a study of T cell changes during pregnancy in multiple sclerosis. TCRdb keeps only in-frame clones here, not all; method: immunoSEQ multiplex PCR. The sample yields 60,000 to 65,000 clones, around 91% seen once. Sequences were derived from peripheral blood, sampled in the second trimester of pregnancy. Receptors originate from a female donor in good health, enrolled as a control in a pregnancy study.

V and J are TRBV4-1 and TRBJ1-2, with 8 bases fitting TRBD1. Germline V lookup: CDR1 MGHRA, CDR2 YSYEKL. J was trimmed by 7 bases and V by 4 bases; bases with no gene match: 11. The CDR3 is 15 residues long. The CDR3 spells CASSRGSGGDGGYTF. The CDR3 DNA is TGCGCCAGCAGCCGAGGCTCAGGGGGCGACGGTGGCTACACCTTC.

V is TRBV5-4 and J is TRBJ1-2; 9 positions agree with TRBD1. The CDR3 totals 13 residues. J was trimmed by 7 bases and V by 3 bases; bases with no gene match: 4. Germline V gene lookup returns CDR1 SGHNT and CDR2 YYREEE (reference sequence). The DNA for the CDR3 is TGTGCCAGCAGCTCGAAACAGGGGGCTGGCTACACCTTC. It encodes CASSSKQGAGYTF.

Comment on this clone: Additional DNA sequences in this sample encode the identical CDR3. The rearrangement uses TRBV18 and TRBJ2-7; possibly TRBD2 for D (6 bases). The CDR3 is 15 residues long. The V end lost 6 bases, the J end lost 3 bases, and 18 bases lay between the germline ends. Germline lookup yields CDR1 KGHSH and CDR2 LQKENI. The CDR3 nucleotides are TGTGCCAGCTCCCCTACAGCGGGTCAGGACTACGAGCAGTACTTC. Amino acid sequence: CASSPTAGQDYEQYF.

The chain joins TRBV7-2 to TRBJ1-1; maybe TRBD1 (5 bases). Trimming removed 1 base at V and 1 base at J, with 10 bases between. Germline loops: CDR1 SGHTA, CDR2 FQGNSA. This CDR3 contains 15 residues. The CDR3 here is CASSLGGTTNTEAFF. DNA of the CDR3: TGTGCCAGCAGCTTAGGAGGGACTACGAACACTGAAGCTTTCTTT. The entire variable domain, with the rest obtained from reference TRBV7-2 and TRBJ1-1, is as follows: GAGVSQSPSNKVTEKGKDVELRCDPISGHTALYWYRQSLGQGLEFLIYFQGNSAPDKSGLPSDRFSAERTGGSVSTLTIQRTQQEDSAVYLCASSLGGTTNTEAFFGQGTRLTVV.

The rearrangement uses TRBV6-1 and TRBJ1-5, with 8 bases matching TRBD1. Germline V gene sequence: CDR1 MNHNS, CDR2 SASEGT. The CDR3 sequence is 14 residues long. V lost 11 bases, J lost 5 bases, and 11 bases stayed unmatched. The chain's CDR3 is CASSGDRYYQPQHF. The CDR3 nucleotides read TGTGCCTCCTCGGGGGACAGGTATTATCAGCCCCAGCATTTT.

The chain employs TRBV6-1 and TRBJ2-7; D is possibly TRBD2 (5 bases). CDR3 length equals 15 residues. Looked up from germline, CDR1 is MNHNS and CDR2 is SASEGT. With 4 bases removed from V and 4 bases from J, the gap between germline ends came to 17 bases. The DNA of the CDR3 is TGTGCCAGCAGTGGGCCAAACCGGGGTATATACGAGCAGTACTTC. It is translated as CASSGPNRGIYEQYF.

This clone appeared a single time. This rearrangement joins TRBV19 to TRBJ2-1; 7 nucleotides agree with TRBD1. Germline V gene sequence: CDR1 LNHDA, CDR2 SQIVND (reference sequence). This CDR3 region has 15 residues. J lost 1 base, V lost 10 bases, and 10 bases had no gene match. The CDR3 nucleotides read TGTGCCACCTCCCCGGACAGGTCTTCCTACAATGAGCAGTTCTTC. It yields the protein CATSPDRSSYNEQFF.

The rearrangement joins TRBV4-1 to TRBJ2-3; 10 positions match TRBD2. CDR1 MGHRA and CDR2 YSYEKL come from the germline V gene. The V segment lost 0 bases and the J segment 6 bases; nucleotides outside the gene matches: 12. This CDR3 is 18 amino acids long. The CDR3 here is CASSQEGDSGGSADTQYF. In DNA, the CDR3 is TGCGCCAGCAGCCAAGAGGGAGATAGCGGGGGGTCGGCGGATACGCAGTATTTT.

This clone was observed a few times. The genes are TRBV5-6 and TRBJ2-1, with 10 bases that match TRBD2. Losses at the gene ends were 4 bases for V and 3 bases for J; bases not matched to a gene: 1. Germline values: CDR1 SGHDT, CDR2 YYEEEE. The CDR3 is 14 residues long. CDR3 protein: CASSPSGGYNEQFF. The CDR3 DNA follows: TGTGCCAGCAGCCCTAGCGGGGGCTACAATGAGCAGTTCTTC.

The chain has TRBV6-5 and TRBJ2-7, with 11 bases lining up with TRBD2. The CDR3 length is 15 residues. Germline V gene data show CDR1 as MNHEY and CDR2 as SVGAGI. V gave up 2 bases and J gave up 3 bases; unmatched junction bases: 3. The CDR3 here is CASSYRLAGFYEQYF. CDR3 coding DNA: TGTGCCAGCAGTTACAGACTAGCGGGATTCTACGAGCAGTACTTC.

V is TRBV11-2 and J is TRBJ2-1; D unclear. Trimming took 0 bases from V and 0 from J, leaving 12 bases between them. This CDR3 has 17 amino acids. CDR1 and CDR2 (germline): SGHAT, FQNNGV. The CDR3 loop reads CASSLELVRVSYNEQFF. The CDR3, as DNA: TGTGCCAGCAGCTTAGAGCTAGTCCGCGTCTCCTACAATGAGCAGTTCTTC.

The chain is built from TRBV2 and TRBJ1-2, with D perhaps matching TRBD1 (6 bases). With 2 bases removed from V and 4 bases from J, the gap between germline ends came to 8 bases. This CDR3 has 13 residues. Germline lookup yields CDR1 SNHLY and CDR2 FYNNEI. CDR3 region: CASSERQVYGYTF. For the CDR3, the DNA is TGTGCCAGCAGTGAACGACAGGTCTATGGCTACACCTTC.

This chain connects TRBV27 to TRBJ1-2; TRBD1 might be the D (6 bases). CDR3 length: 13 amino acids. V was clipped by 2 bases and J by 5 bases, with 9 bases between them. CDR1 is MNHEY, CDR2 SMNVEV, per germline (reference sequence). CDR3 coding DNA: TGTGCCAGCAGTTTAACAGGGCCATATGGCTACACCTTC. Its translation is CASSLTGPYGYTF.

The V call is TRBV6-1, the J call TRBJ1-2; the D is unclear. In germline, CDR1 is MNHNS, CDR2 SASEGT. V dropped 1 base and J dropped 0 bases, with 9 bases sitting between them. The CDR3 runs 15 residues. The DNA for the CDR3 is TGTGCCAGCAGTGAAGGTGGGCTTTCTAACTATGGCTACACCTTC. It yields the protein CASSEGGLSNYGYTF.

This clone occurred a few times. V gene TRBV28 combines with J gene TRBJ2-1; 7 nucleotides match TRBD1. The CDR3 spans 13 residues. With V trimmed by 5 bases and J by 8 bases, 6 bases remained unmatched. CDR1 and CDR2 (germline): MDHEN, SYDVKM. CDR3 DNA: TGTGCCAGCAGTCTGACAGGGTCCGATGAGCAGTTCTTC. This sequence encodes CASSLTGSDEQFF.

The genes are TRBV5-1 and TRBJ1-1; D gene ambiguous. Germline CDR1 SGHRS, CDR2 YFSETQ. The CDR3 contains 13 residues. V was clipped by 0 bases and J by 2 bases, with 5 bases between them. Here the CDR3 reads CASSLGHNTEAFF. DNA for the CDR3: TGCGCCAGCAGCTTGGGGCATAACACTGAAGCTTTCTTT.

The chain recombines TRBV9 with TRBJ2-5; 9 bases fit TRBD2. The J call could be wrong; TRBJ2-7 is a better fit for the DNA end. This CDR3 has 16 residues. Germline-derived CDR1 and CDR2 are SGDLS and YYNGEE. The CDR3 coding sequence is TGTGCCAGCAGCGTAGCCCAGGGACTAGCACCCTACGAGCAGTACTTC. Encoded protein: CASSVAQGLAPYEQYF.

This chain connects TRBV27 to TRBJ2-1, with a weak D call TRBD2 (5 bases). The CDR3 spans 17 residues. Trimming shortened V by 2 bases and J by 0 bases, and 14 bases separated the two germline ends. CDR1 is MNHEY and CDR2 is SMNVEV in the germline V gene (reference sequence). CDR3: CASSLGGGPSSYNEQFF. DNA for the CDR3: TGTGCCAGCAGTTTAGGAGGCGGGCCAAGCTCCTACAATGAGCAGTTCTTC.

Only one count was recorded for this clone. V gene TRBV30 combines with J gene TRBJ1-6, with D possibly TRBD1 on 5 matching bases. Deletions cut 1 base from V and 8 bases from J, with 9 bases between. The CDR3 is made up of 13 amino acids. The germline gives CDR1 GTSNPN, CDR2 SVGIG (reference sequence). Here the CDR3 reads CAWSEAGYSPLHF. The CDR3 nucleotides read TGTGCCTGGAGTGAGGCAGGGTATTCACCCCTCCACTTT.

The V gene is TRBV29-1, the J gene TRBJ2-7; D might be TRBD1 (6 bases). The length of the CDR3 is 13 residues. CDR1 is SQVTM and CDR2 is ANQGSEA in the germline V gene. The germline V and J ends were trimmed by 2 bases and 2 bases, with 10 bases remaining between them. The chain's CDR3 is CSVELGHTYEQYF. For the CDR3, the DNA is TGCAGCGTTGAATTGGGACACACCTACGAGCAGTACTTC.

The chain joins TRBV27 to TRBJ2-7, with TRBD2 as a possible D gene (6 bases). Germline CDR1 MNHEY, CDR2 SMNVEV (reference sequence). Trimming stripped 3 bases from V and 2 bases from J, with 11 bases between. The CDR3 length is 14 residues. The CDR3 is CASSLRRGPYEQYF. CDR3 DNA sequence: TGTGCCAGCAGTTTGAGGCGGGGACCCTACGAGCAGTACTTC.

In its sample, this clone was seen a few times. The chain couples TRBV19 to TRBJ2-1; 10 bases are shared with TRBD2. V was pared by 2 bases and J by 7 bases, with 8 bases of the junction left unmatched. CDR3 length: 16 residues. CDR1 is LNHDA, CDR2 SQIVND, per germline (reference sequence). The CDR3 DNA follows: TGTGCCAGTAGTATACTAGCGGGGGCCCTGTGGAATGAGCAGTTCTTC. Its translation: CASSILAGALWNEQFF.

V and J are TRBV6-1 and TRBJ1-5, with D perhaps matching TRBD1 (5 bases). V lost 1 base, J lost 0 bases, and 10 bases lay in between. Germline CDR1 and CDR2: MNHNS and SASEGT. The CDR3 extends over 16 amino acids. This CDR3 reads CASSEGRQYSNQPQHF. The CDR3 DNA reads TGTGCCAGCAGTGAAGGGAGACAGTATAGCAATCAGCCCCAGCATTTT.

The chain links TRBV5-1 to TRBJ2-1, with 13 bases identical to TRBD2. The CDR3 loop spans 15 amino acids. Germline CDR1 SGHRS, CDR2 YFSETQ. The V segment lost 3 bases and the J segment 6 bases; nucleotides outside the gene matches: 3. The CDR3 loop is CASSSGLAGLNEQFF. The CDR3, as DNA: TGCGCCAGCAGCTCGGGACTAGCGGGGCTCAATGAGCAGTTCTTC.

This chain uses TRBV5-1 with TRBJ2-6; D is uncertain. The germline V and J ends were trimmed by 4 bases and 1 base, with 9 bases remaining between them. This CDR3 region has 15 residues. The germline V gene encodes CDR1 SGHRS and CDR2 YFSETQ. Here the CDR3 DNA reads TGCGCCAGCAGCGCCCGGGTGTCTGGGGCCAACGTCCTGACTTTC. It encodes CASSARVSGANVLTF.

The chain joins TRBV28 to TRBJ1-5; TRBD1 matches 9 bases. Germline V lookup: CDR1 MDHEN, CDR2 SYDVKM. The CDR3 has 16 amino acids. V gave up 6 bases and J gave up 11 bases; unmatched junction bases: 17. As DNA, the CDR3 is TGTGCCAGCAGACTGGCATTACAGGGGGCGGCTAAGTCCCAGCATTTT. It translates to CASRLALQGAAKSQHF.

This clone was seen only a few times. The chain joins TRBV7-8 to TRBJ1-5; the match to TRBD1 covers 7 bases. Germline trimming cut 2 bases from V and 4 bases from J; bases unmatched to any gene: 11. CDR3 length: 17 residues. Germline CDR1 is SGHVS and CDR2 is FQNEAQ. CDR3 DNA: TGTGCCAGCAGCTTACCCAGACGACAGGGTCTGAATCAGCCCCAGCATTTT. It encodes CASSLPRRQGLNQPQHF.